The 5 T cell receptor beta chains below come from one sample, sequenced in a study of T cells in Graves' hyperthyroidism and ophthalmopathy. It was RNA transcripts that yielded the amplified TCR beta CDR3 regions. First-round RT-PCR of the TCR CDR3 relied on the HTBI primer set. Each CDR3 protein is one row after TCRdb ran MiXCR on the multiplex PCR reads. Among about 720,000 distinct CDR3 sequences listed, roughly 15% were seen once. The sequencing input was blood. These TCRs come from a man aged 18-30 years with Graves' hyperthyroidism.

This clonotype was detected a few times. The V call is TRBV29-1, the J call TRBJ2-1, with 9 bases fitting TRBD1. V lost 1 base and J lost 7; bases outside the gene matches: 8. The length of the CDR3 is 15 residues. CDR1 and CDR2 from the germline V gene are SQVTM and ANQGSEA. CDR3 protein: CSVEAGTGNKNEQFF. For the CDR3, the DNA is TGCAGCGTTGAAGCCGGGACAGGGAACAAGAATGAGCAGTTCTTC.

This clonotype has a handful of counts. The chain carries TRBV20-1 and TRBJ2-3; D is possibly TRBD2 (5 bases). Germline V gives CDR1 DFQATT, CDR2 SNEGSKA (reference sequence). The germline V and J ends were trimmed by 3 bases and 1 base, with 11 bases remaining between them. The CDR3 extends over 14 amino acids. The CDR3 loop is CSASKGEGTDTQYF. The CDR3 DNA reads TGCAGTGCTAGTAAGGGAGAGGGCACAGATACGCAGTATTTT.

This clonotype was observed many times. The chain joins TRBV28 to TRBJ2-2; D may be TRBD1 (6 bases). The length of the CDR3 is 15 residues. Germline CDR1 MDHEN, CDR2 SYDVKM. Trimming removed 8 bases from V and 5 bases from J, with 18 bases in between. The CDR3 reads CASLNQGRGTGELFF. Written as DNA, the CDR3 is TGTGCCAGCCTGAACCAGGGGCGCGGAACCGGGGAGCTGTTTTTT.

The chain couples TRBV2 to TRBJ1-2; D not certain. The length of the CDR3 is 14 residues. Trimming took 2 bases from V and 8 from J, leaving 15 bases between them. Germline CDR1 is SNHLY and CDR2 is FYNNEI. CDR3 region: CASSETTVGLGYTF. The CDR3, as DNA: TGTGCCAGCAGTGAAACAACAGTCGGTCTCGGCTACACCTTC.

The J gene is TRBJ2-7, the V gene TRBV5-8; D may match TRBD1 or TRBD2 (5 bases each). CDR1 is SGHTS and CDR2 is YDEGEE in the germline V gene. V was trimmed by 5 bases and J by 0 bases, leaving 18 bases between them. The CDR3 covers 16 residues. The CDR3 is CASRDELGTHSYEQYF. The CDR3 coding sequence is TGTGCCAGCAGGGACGAACTCGGGACGCACTCCTACGAGCAGTACTTC.